This TCR beta chain appears in the sequencing data of a study of blood T cell repertoires in COVID-19. Study overall: Sites in the United States, Italy and Spain provided acute and convalescent COVID-19 samples.

In the authors' methods: Nucleated cell number was recorded as an estimate derived from reference gene primer amplification. TCRdb's copy holds only in-frame clones and misses some; the assay was immunoSEQ multiplex PCR. Clone size and V and J calls were adopted from that table, with D and trimming inferred from the DNA. This repertoire shows about 240,000 clones, around 81% found once; its top ten account for just under 6.5%. The CDR3 consists of 14 residues. V lost 0 bases, J lost 5 bases, and 7 bases lay in between. Material for sequencing was peripheral blood. This clonotype originated in a woman aged 60-75 years with active or convalescent COVID-19. V and J are TRBV23-1 and TRBJ2-2; no reliable D call. TRBV23-1 has ORF status, its function being uncertain. The CDR3 loop reads CASSQSAGTGELFF. Here the CDR3 DNA reads TGCGCCAGCAGTCAATCAGCCGGGACCGGGGAGCTGTTTTTT.